Below, 21 T cell receptor beta chains from the same sample are listed, as sequenced in a study of cytomegalovirus exposure and HLA in healthy donors. The primer mix had 60 Vbeta and 13 Jbeta primers. This table comes from immunoSEQ multiplex PCR, and its TCRdb copy is limited to in-frame clones, with some not included. The sample has 60,000 or so clones, 60% to 80% seen once. Sequencing was done on a sample of PBMCs. The receptors originated from a female donor in good health and CMV-seronegative.

The chain uses TRBV30 and TRBJ2-5, with D tentatively TRBD2 (6 bases). The germline CDR1 and CDR2 sequences are GTSNPN and SVGIG (reference sequence). The CDR3 loop spans 13 amino acids. The V end was cut by 2 bases, the J end by 5 bases, with 12 bases between. CDR3 in amino acids: CAWSYGGWETQYF. CDR3 DNA sequence: TGTGCCTGGAGTTACGGGGGATGGGAGACCCAGTACTTC. The variable domain in full, with the rest retrieved from reference TRBV30 and TRBJ2-5, is SQTIHQWPATLVQPVGSPLSLECTVEGTSNPNLYWYRQAAGRGLQLLFYSVGIGQISSEVPQNLSASRPQDRQFILSSKKLLLSDSGFYLCAWSYGGWETQYFGPGTRLLVL.

The rearrangement links TRBV19 to TRBJ2-5; the match to TRBD2 covers 11 bases. There are 17 residues in the CDR3. With 3 bases clipped from V and 7 bases from J, the junction kept 13 bases outside the gene matches. Germline loops: CDR1 LNHDA, CDR2 SQIVND (reference sequence). The CDR3 DNA follows: TGTGCCAGTAGTATTACTAGCGGGAGAACCGATCCGGCGACCCAGTACTTC. It specifies CASSITSGRTDPATQYF.

The V and J genes are TRBV6-5 and TRBJ1-2; 7 bases line up with TRBD1. This CDR3 is 15 amino acids long. V lost 2 bases and J lost 6; bases outside the gene matches: 9. Germline V gene lookup returns CDR1 MNHEY and CDR2 SVGAGI. The CDR3 DNA reads as TGTGCCAGCAGTTACGAGCTAACAGGGGCCGATGGCTACACCTTC. Translation gives CASSYELTGADGYTF.

This clone showed up just a few times. This sequence joins TRBV5-4 and TRBJ1-5; D call uncertain. Germline loops: CDR1 SGHNT, CDR2 YYREEE (reference sequence). This CDR3 is 17 amino acids long. V lost 4 bases, J lost 5 bases, and 22 bases lay in between. CDR3 sequence reads: CASSRYEGKGRDQPQHF. CDR3 in DNA: TGTGCCAGCAGCCGCTATGAGGGAAAGGGAAGGGATCAGCCCCAGCATTTT.

CDR3 sequence (DNA): TGTGCCTGGAGTGGGGCTGCAACTAATGAAAAACTGTTTTTT. It yields the protein CAWSGAATNEKLFF. This chain joins TRBV30 and TRBJ1-4; D is undetermined. CDR3 length: 14 amino acids. CDR1 and CDR2 (germline): GTSNPN, SVGIG (reference sequence). V lost 1 base and J lost 0, with 6 bases in between. The full variable domain, its missing parts supplied by reference TRBV30 and TRBJ1-4, is SQTIHQWPATLVQPVGSPLSLECTVEGTSNPNLYWYRQAAGRGLQLLFYSVGIGQISSEVPQNLSASRPQDRQFILSSKKLLLSDSGFYLCAWSGAATNEKLFFGSGTQLSVL.

V is TRBV9 and J is TRBJ2-1, with 8 bases fitting TRBD2. In germline, CDR1 is SGDLS, CDR2 YYNGEE. The CDR3 length is 16 residues. V was pared by 6 bases and J by 4 bases, with 12 bases of the junction left unmatched. The CDR3 DNA reads TGTGCCAGCACCGGGGGGGGCGCCTTTGGTTACAATGAGCAGTTCTTC. This translates into CASTGGGAFGYNEQFF. The variable domain in full, with the rest retrieved from reference TRBV9 and TRBJ2-1, is DSGVTQTPKHLITATGQRVTLRCSPRSGDLSVYWYQQSLDQGLQFLIQYYNGEERAKGNILERFSAQQFPDLHSELNLSSLELGDSALYFCASTGGGAFGYNEQFFGPGTRLTVL.

This clone was counted between two and nine times. This rearrangement joins TRBV27 to TRBJ1-2; tentative D call: TRBD1 (6 bases). Per the germline V gene, CDR1 is MNHEY and CDR2 is SMNVEV (reference sequence). With 2 bases removed from V and 0 bases from J, the gap between germline ends came to 10 bases. CDR3 length equals 15 residues. The CDR3 spells CASSLGAGANYGYTF. In DNA, the CDR3 is TGTGCCAGCAGTTTAGGGGCAGGGGCTAACTATGGCTACACCTTC.

The gene calls are TRBV4-3 and TRBJ2-2; TRBD2 aligns across 8 bases. The CDR3 loop spans 17 amino acids. In germline, CDR1 is LGHNA, CDR2 YSLEER. The V segment lost 4 bases and the J segment 5 bases; nucleotides outside the gene matches: 12. The CDR3 region has the DNA TGCGCCAGCAGCCGACAGCATGGGACTAGGGGGACCGGGGAGCTGTTTTTT. Its protein product is CASSRQHGTRGTGELFF.

Only one count was recorded for this clone. This chain joins TRBV11-2 and TRBJ2-2; D might be TRBD1 (6 bases). V lost 5 bases to trimming and J lost 1 base, with 8 bases between them. Looked up from germline, CDR1 is SGHAT and CDR2 is FQNNGV. This CDR3 region has 14 residues. CDR3 nucleotides: TGTGCCAGCAGCCGCAGGGGGAACACCGGGGAGCTGTTTTTT. Its translation is CASSRRGNTGELFF.

The J gene is TRBJ2-3, the V gene TRBV19; 12 bases match TRBD1. The germline V gene encodes CDR1 LNHDA and CDR2 SQIVND (reference sequence). V was clipped by 6 bases and J by 5 bases; unmatched bases: 12. CDR3 length: 17 residues. The CDR3 DNA reads TGTGCCAGTAGGGAAAGAGTCGGGACAGGGGGCCAAGATACGCAGTATTTT. It translates to CASRERVGTGGQDTQYF. Together with reference TRBV19 and TRBJ2-3, the CDR3 gives the full variable domain: DGGITQSPKYLFRKEGQNVTLSCEQNLNHDAMYWYRQDPGQGLRLIYYSQIVNDFQKGDIAEGYSVSREKKESFPLTVTSAQKNPTAFYLCASRERVGTGGQDTQYFGPGTRLTVL.

Written as DNA, the CDR3 is TGTGCCAGCAGCTTAAGCGCTAGCTCCTACAATGAGCAGTTCTTC. This translates into CASSLSASSYNEQFF. V and J are TRBV7-3 and TRBJ2-1; D is undetermined. The CDR3 length is 15 residues. The germline V gene encodes CDR1 SGHTA and CDR2 FQGTGA. Trimming cost V 1 base and J 0 bases, with 7 bases left between them.

This chain connects TRBV5-1 to TRBJ1-2; no firm D call. CDR1 is SGHRS and CDR2 is YFSETQ in the germline V gene. The CDR3 extends over 14 amino acids. Trimming left V 0 bases short and J 8 bases short, with 14 bases between. The CDR3 protein is CASSLDSPWRGYTF. CDR3 nucleotide sequence: TGCGCCAGCAGCTTGGATTCTCCCTGGAGGGGCTACACCTTC. Variable domain in full (rest from reference TRBV5-1 and TRBJ1-2): KAGVTQTPRYLIKTRGQQVTLSCSPISGHRSVSWYQQTPGQGLQFLFEYFSETQRNKGNFPGRFSGRQFSNSRSEMNVSTLELGDSALYLCASSLDSPWRGYTFGSGTRLTVV.

This clone has a handful of counts. The chain uses TRBV5-6 and TRBJ1-2; the match to TRBD1 covers 9 bases. Germline CDR1 SGHDT, CDR2 YYEEEE. The CDR3 spans 16 residues. The junction had 13 bases not matched to a gene; V was cut back by 4 bases and J by 6 bases. The CDR3 bases are TGTGCCAGCAGCCTGACCGGGACAGGGAGTGGAGATGGCTACACCTTC. It codes for CASSLTGTGSGDGYTF. Based on the CDR3 plus reference TRBV5-6 and TRBJ1-2, the full variable domain is DAGVTQSPTHLIKTRGQQVTLRCSPKSGHDTVSWYQQALGQGPQFIFQYYEEEERQRGNFPDRFSGHQFPNYSSELNVNALLLGDSALYLCASSLTGTGSGDGYTFGSGTRLTVV.

The chain joins TRBV7-8 to TRBJ1-5; D gene ambiguous. This CDR3 region has 15 residues. V was shortened by 6 bases and J by 6 bases, with 18 bases between the two germline ends. Per germline, CDR1 SGHVS and CDR2 FQNEAQ. The CDR3 bases are TGTGCCAGCAGTTTGCCGAGGGAAGCCAGTCAGCCCCAGCATTTT. Translated, it gives CASSLPREASQPQHF.

The table lists this clone with a count of one. V gene TRBV19 combines with J gene TRBJ1-3; TRBD1 matches 7 bases. This CDR3 comprises 18 residues. Trimming removed 8 bases from V and 0 bases from J; junction bases left unmatched: 16. Germline CDR1 and CDR2: LNHDA and SQIVND (reference sequence). CDR3 coding DNA: TGTGCCAGTGGGGACGGGACAGCTATCTCTCTCTCTGGAAACACCATATATTTT. Translating it yields CASGDGTAISLSGNTIYF.

The rearrangement uses TRBV4-2 and TRBJ2-1; D perhaps matches TRBD2 (5 bases). Germline values: CDR1 LGHNA, CDR2 YNFKEQ. The CDR3 has 16 residues. Trimming left V 0 bases short and J 4 bases short, with 13 bases between. The CDR3 coding sequence is TGTGCCAGCAGCCAAGAGAGGGCGACCGGTTACAATGAGCAGTTCTTC. It codes for CASSQERATGYNEQFF.

The chain carries TRBV6-6 and TRBJ1-2; 7 bases agree with TRBD1. CDR1 and CDR2 from the germline V gene are MNHNY and SVGAGI (reference sequence). The length of the CDR3 is 11 residues. J was trimmed by 6 bases and V by 6 bases; bases with no gene match: 1. The CDR3 DNA is TGTGCCAGCAGGGACAGGCATGGCTACACCTTC. Protein: CASRDRHGYTF.

The chain couples TRBV4-3 to TRBJ2-7, with 9 bases identical to TRBD2. Germline-derived CDR1 and CDR2 are LGHNA and YSLEER. J was trimmed by 7 bases and V by 0 bases; bases with no gene match: 4. CDR3 size: 14 residues. The CDR3 reads CASSQDTTSGEQYF. The CDR3 DNA reads as TGCGCCAGCAGCCAAGATACCACTAGCGGGGAGCAGTACTTC.

The chain employs TRBV9 and TRBJ2-3; D is uncertain. CDR1 and CDR2 (germline): SGDLS, YYNGEE. CDR3 length: 15 residues. Between the trimmed V and J ends, which lost 0 bases and 0 bases, there was a span of 8 bases. Written as DNA, the CDR3 is TGTGCCAGCAGCGTAGAGCGCGTGAGCACAGATACGCAGTATTTT. Residues: CASSVERVSTDTQYF. Combining the CDR3 with reference TRBV9 and TRBJ2-3 gives the whole variable domain DSGVTQTPKHLITATGQRVTLRCSPRSGDLSVYWYQQSLDQGLQFLIQYYNGEERAKGNILERFSAQQFPDLHSELNLSSLELGDSALYFCASSVERVSTDTQYFGPGTRLTVL.

V and J are TRBV18 and TRBJ2-2, with 9 bases matching TRBD2. CDR1 and CDR2 (germline): KGHSH, LQKENI. The CDR3 consists of 17 residues. Germline trimming cut 3 bases from V and 1 base from J; bases unmatched to any gene: 6. The CDR3 nucleotides are TGTGCCAGCTCACCCTCCAGCGGGGGGAAGAACACCGGGGAGCTGTTTTTT. Its translation: CASSPSSGGKNTGELFF.

The V and J genes are TRBV5-1 and TRBJ1-6; 9 bases align to TRBD1. V lost 6 bases, J lost 7 bases, and 23 bases stayed unmatched. The CDR3 consists of 20 residues. Germline V CDR1 and CDR2: SGHRS, YFSETQ. CDR3: CASTIPPGVGQGCSNSPLHF. The DNA of the CDR3 is TGCGCCAGCACTATTCCCCCCGGGGTGGGACAGGGTTGTTCAAATTCACCCCTCCACTTT.